The 18 T cell receptor beta chains below all came from one sample that was sequenced in a study of T cells in Graves' hyperthyroidism and ophthalmopathy. Amplification targeted TCR beta CDR3 regions from RNA transcripts. Initially, a first-round RT-PCR of the TCR CDR3 employed the HTBI primer set. TCRdb re-analysed the multiplex PCR reads in MiXCR, keeping a single row per CDR3 protein. This sample yields about 420,000 distinct CDR3 sequences, of which 15% to 19% are seen a single time; 11% to 15% belongs to the top ten. The sequencing sample was made of blood. The source is a woman aged 18-29 years with Graves' hyperthyroidism.

The chain joins TRBV7-3 to TRBJ2-1; tentative D call: TRBD1 (6 bases). This CDR3 has 15 amino acids. Germline loops: CDR1 SGHTA, CDR2 FQGTGA. Trimming shortened V by 4 bases and J by 7 bases, and 17 bases separated the two germline ends. The CDR3 loop is CASSSGGTGKNEQFF. The CDR3 DNA reads TGTGCCAGCAGCTCAGGAGGTACAGGGAAAAATGAGCAGTTCTTC. The full variable domain, completed using reference TRBV7-3 and TRBJ2-1, is GAGVSQTPSNKVTEKGKYVELRCDPISGHTALYWYRQSLGQGPEFLIYFQGTGAADDSGLPNDRFFAVRPEGSVSTLKIQRTERGDSAVYLCASSSGGTGKNEQFFGPGTRLTVL.

The chain combines TRBV6-2 or TRBV6-3 with TRBJ1-5; D gene ambiguous. The CDR3 covers 16 residues. Trimming pared 2 bases from V and 6 bases from J, leaving 17 bases between. CDR1 and CDR2 (germline): MNHEY, SVGEGT. The CDR3 DNA reads TGTGCCAGCAGTTACCCCGACCGGGTTGGGTTTCAGCCCCAGCATTTT. Translation: CASSYPDRVGFQPQHF.

This clonotype was recorded at least ten times. The CDR3 sequence is CASTSPGQLRYGYTF. The CDR3 DNA reads as TGTGCCAGCACATCCCCGGGACAGCTCCGCTATGGCTACACCTTC. The chain carries TRBV19 and TRBJ1-2, with 7 bases matching TRBD1. The germline CDR1 and CDR2 sequences are LNHDA and SQIVND (reference sequence). V lost 9 bases and J lost 4; bases outside the gene matches: 14. The CDR3 loop spans 15 amino acids.

This clonotype was recorded at least ten times. This chain joins TRBV29-1 and TRBJ1-1; TRBD1 agrees at 12 bases. In germline, CDR1 is SQVTM, CDR2 ANQGSEA. CDR3 size: 12 residues. J gave up 10 bases and V 7 bases, and 7 bases lay outside the gene matches. In DNA form, the CDR3 reads TGCAGCGCCGGGACAGGGGGCCTGGGAGCTTTCTTT. This translates into CSAGTGGLGAFF.

This clonotype was seen at least ten times. The rearrangement uses TRBV27 and TRBJ2-3; the D gene is possibly TRBD2 (5 bases). With 2 bases removed from V and 2 bases from J, the gap between germline ends came to 8 bases. This CDR3 contains 14 residues. In germline, CDR1 is MNHEY, CDR2 SMNVEV (reference sequence). The DNA of the CDR3 is TGTGCCAGCAGTTTACTCCGGGACACAGATACGCAGTATTTT. It specifies CASSLLRDTDTQYF.

The CDR3 reads CASSYPSQEAVNYNEQFF. In DNA form, the CDR3 reads TGTGCCAGCAGTTACCCATCCCAGGAGGCGGTCAACTACAATGAGCAGTTCTTC. The V call is TRBV6-5, the J call TRBJ2-1; maybe TRBD2 (5 bases). CDR1 is MNHEY, CDR2 SVGAGI, per germline. This CDR3 region has 18 residues. V gave up 2 bases and J gave up 3 bases, with 20 bases separating them.

This clonotype was picked up many times. The chain combines TRBV18 with TRBJ2-5; a weak D match, TRBD1 (6 bases). Germline V gene lookup returns CDR1 KGHSH and CDR2 LQKENI. Trimming left V 5 bases short and J 4 bases short, with 8 bases between. This CDR3 is built from 12 residues. CDR3 coding DNA: TGTGCCAGCTCAAAGGACAGAGAGACCCAGTACTTC. Translating it yields CASSKDRETQYF.

The rearrangement links TRBV10-3 to TRBJ2-1; 12 bases fit TRBD2. CDR3 length: 16 amino acids. The V gene's germline CDR1 is ENHRY and CDR2 SYGVKD. Trimming at V came to 0 bases and at J to 12 bases, leaving 9 bases not matched to a gene. The CDR3 nucleotides read TGTGCCATCAGTGAGTCGGGTGCTAGCGGGAGGGACATGCAGTTCTTC. This encodes CAISESGASGRDMQFF.

This clonotype came up many times. The chain has TRBV5-1 and TRBJ2-7; 7 bases line up with TRBD2. CDR3 length: 12 amino acids. V gave up 8 bases and J gave up 3 bases; unmatched junction bases: 5. Germline V gene data show CDR1 as SGHRS and CDR2 as YFSETQ. The CDR3: CARRGTYYEQYF. CDR3 sequence (DNA): TGCGCCAGGCGGGGGACCTACTACGAGCAGTACTTC.

This clonotype was observed many times. The rearrangement joins TRBV13 to TRBJ2-1, with D unresolved. The CDR3 length is 16 residues. The germline CDR1 and CDR2 sequences are PRHDT and FYEKMQ (reference sequence). Trimming pared 1 base from V and 5 bases from J, leaving 15 bases between. CDR3 DNA: TGTGCCAGCAGCTTAGTTGGGTCACTACAGAACAATGAGCAGTTCTTC. Amino acid sequence: CASSLVGSLQNNEQFF. Full variable domain (missing parts from reference TRBV13 and TRBJ2-1): AAGVIQSPRHLIKEKRETATLKCYPIPRHDTVYWYQQGPGQDPQFLISFYEKMQSDKGSIPDRFSAQQFSDYHSELNMSSLELGDSALYFCASSLVGSLQNNEQFFGPGTRLTVL.

The V gene is TRBV28, the J gene TRBJ1-6, with D tentatively TRBD1 (5 bases). V lost 6 bases and J lost 7, with 28 bases in between. This CDR3 is built from 19 residues. CDR1 and CDR2 from the germline V gene are MDHEN and SYDVKM. The CDR3 bases are TGTGCCAGCAGCTCCTACAGGCTCCATCCGCCTATCCCAAATTCACCCCTCCACTTT. Amino acid sequence: CASSSYRLHPPIPNSPLHF.

This clonotype showed up just a few times. The V call is TRBV6-2 or TRBV6-3, the J call TRBJ1-1; weak D call: TRBD1 (5 bases). In germline, CDR1 is MNHEY, CDR2 SVGEGT. Trimming took off 3 bases at V and 4 bases at J, with 9 bases between the two ends. The CDR3 totals 13 residues. The CDR3 coding sequence is TGTGCCAGCAGTTATCGGGACGGCACTGAAGCTTTCTTT. It yields the protein CASSYRDGTEAFF.

This clonotype was observed a handful of times. The junction and the germline gene differ at one end; a read error may be behind it. CDR3: CAGSIRTSTAEQYF. The CDR3 bases are TGTGCCGGCAGTATTAGGACTAGTACCGCCGAGCAGTACTTC. The rearrangement joins TRBV6-1 to TRBJ2-7, with TRBD2 matching over 7 bases. The CDR3 sequence is 14 residues long. Germline CDR1 is MNHNS and CDR2 is SASEGT.

This clonotype was recorded many times. The rearrangement joins TRBV20-1 to TRBJ2-3, with D perhaps matching TRBD1 or TRBD2 (6 bases each). This CDR3 contains 13 residues. Trimming cost V 5 bases and J 1 base, with 10 bases left between them. Germline values: CDR1 DFQATT, CDR2 SNEGSKA (reference sequence). The CDR3, as DNA: TGCAGTGCTGAGAGGGGGGGCACAGATACGCAGTATTTT. Translated: CSAERGGTDTQYF.

This clonotype was counted many times. The chain employs TRBV2 and TRBJ2-4; 11 nucleotides line up with TRBD1. Losses at the gene ends were 4 bases for V and 8 bases for J; bases not matched to a gene: 1. CDR3 length: 13 amino acids. CDR1 and CDR2 (germline): SNHLY, FYNNEI. DNA for the CDR3: TGTGCCAGCAGTGGGGACAGGGGGGACATTCAGTACTTC. Translation gives CASSGDRGDIQYF.

In this sample, this clonotype turned up many times. The CDR3 DNA reads TGCAGTGCGACACTGGTTACAGATACGCAGTATTTT. Its protein product is CSATLVTDTQYF. V is TRBV20-1 and J is TRBJ2-3; no firm D call. Trimming pared 6 bases from V and 3 bases from J, leaving 10 bases between. Germline V gene lookup returns CDR1 DFQATT and CDR2 SNEGSKA (reference sequence). The CDR3 contains 12 residues.

This clonotype appeared many times. The chain joins TRBV20-1 to TRBJ1-5; 8 nucleotides align to TRBD1. The CDR3 has 15 residues. Trimming took 0 bases from V and 11 from J; bases not matched to a gene: 12. Germline CDR1 is DFQATT and CDR2 is SNEGSKA (reference sequence). DNA for the CDR3: TGCAGTGCTAGAGACCTCCGGGACAGGTTTTTGGCCCAGCATTTT. Protein product: CSARDLRDRFLAQHF.

This clonotype appeared many times. The chain joins TRBV27 to TRBJ2-3, with 8 bases matching TRBD1. With 7 bases clipped from V and 4 bases from J, the junction kept 10 bases outside the gene matches. Germline loops: CDR1 MNHEY, CDR2 SMNVEV (reference sequence). This CDR3 spans 15 amino acids. CDR3 loop: CASTQLGQGADTQYF. The DNA for the CDR3 is TGTGCCAGCACCCAACTCGGACAGGGAGCAGATACGCAGTATTTT.